Reported below is one T cell receptor (beta chain). These data belong to a study of blood T cell repertoires in COVID-19. At the level of the study: From T cells, B-cell-depleted T cells, or PBMCs came the material, which was cDNA or gDNA.

Participants were placed into cohorts based on the clinical history they reported. The germline V and J ends were trimmed by 6 bases and 5 bases, with 7 bases remaining between them. This CDR3 is built from 11 residues. CDR1 and CDR2 (germline): DFQATT, SNEGSKA (reference sequence). In the authors' workflow: Amplification with reference gene primers provided the estimates of nucleated cell counts. Method: immunoSEQ multiplex PCR; TCRdb's copy keeps in-frame clones and lacks some. V and J calls and clone size come straight from that table; D and trimming were deduced from the DNA. This table has almost 250,000 clones, 65% to 90% appearing once.

The sequence derives from a woman aged 50 to 60 with acute COVID-19. The material sequenced was PBMCs or T cells enriched from blood (not recorded which). The gene calls are TRBV20-1 and TRBJ2-2; the D gene is possibly TRBD2 (6 bases). The DNA for the CDR3 is TGCAGTGCAGGACTAACCGGGGAGCTGTTTTTT. Translated: CSAGLTGELFF.